This paragraph covers one TCR beta chain sequence. What antigen it recognizes has not been identified. No much larger clone is present one base from it, and per-base qualities are unavailable. Collaborating institutions collected whole blood in K2EDTA tubes following their own protocols. For TCRbeta analysis, collaborators shipped samples as frozen whole blood, isolated PBMCs, or DNA extracted from either of those sample types. The germline ends are 7 bases apart after V is trimmed by 1 base and J by 0 bases. The CDR1 and CDR2 encoded by the germline V gene are SGHAT and FQNNGV. The CDR3 has 15 amino acids, counting the end cysteine and phenylalanine. Only CDR3 DNA is held: 45 bases, read in frame from base 1. The data were taken from a study of blood T cell repertoires in COVID-19 (dated by TCRdb to the early 2020s). Regarding the complete study: Collaborator samples came from the United States, Italy and Spain and covered acute and convalescent phases of COVID-19. The material from the prospective study consisted of cDNA or gDNA derived from T cells, B-cell-depleted T cells, or PBMCs. The dataset comprised deeply sampled blood TCRbeta repertoires from subjects exposed to, actively infected with, or recovered from COVID-19. The repertoires were released in a freely available public database intended as a resource for research on the immune response to SARS-CoV-2. Samples came from the ongoing ImmuneRACE study (first 160 participants) plus 1,254 subjects from 6 global collaborators. Nearly every sample came with metadata listing a de-identified subject ID, COVID-19 status, age in years and sex. HLA class I and class II types, where available, came from metadata supplied by the sample provider rather than from assay-based typing.

TCRbeta CDR3 regions were amplified from genomic DNA by means of the immunoSEQ Assay, a bias-controlled multiplex PCR. The authors' analysis ran thus. Within the assay, amplification of reference gene primers was used to estimate how many nucleated cells each sample contained. To quantify the absolute abundance of each unique TCRbeta CDR3 rearrangement, sequence reads were collapsed and filtered. For each sample, productive Simpson clonality was calculated by taking the square root of Simpson's diversity index across productive rearrangements. The table comes from immuneACCESS by way of TCRdb, which keeps in-frame sequences with V and J called. Part of the clones is missing from these tables; in studies checked, under half for an unresolved V gene and the rest for unknown reasons. That table supplies the V and J calls and clone size; D and trimming were determined from the DNA. The sample contains more than 200,000 clones, around 85% of them found a single time. The ten largest clones take up around 8% of the sample.

What the research found in general, with its limitations: Clinical and demographic metadata were provided uncurated, with the amount varying by source and participant.

Sequenced input: peripheral blood. The clonotype comes from a woman aged 80 or over with acute or convalescent COVID-19. The sequence links TRBV11-2 to TRBJ2-1; TRBD1 is perhaps the D gene, given 5 matching bases. The nucleotide sequence reads TGTGCCAGCAGCTTAGCAAGGGGCTCCTACAATGAGCAGTTCTTC. This is translated as CASSLARGSYNEQFF.